This T cell receptor (beta chain) was obtained from a study of T cells in localized non-small cell lung cancer. General study results and limits: One tumor region alone was sequenced, and heterogeneity therefore remains possible. Adjacent uninvolved lung tissue had the highest T cell clonality, exceeding tumor. A higher density of T cells in blood coincided with extended overall survival. In adjacent lung, a median about 54 of the top 100 tumor clones were found.

As concerns this clone: Its target is not known.

The repertoire was sequenced with immunoSEQ multiplex PCR; TCRdb's copy has only in-frame clones and lacks some. The sample consists of around 90,000 clones, less than 85% of them appearing once. CDR1 SNHLY and CDR2 FYNNEI come from the germline V gene. The CDR3 length is 14 residues. V shed 6 bases and J shed 5 bases, with 17 bases lying between them. Sequenced here: PBMCs, sampled before any cancer treatment. The receptor's source is a man aged 40-75 years with stage II squamous cell lung carcinoma. The V gene is TRBV2, the J gene TRBJ2-7, with D maybe TRBD2 (5 bases). Here the CDR3 DNA reads TGTGCCAGCAGACGAGCCAGCGGAGGCGACGAGCAGTACTTC. It is translated as CASRRASGGDEQYF.